Each of the 28 T cell receptor beta chains below was sequenced from the same sample in a study of blood T cell repertoires in COVID-19. The repertoire was sequenced with immunoSEQ multiplex PCR; TCRdb's copy has only in-frame clones and lacks some. There are around 120,000 clones in the sample; under 85% occur only once, and roughly 9% lies in the top ten. The material sequenced was peripheral blood. The source is a man aged 35-49 years with active or convalescent COVID-19.

The chain links TRBV7-8 to TRBJ1-1; 8 bases agree with TRBD1. The CDR3 sequence is 16 residues long. With 5 bases clipped from V and 6 bases from J, the junction kept 14 bases outside the gene matches. Germline V gene lookup returns CDR1 SGHVS and CDR2 FQNEAQ. The CDR3 sequence is CASSRVLGQGSAEAFF. CDR3 in DNA: TGTGCCAGCAGCCGAGTCTTAGGACAGGGTTCTGCTGAAGCTTTCTTT.

The V call is TRBV6-1, the J call TRBJ2-3; 9 bases match TRBD2. CDR1 and CDR2 from the germline V gene are MNHNS and SASEGT. This CDR3 is built from 17 residues. After removal of 0 bases from V and 4 bases from J, the junction contained 8 bases not matched to a gene. In DNA, the CDR3 is TGTGCCAGCAGTGAAGCTCAGGGCGGGGGGGCCGCAGATACGCAGTATTTT. Translating gives CASSEAQGGGAADTQYF.

The J gene is TRBJ1-3, the V gene TRBV9; D is ambiguous. Germline-derived CDR1 and CDR2 are SGDLS and YYNGEE. CDR3 length: 16 residues. Trimming left V 0 bases short and J 4 bases short, with 14 bases between. CDR3 bases: TGTGCCAGCAGCGTAGCTACGGAGGCCTTGGGAAACACCATATATTTT. This codes for CASSVATEALGNTIYF.

This clone was observed once. The chain links TRBV4-2 to TRBJ2-1; possible D gene TRBD2, 5 bases. Trimming cost V 1 base and J 5 bases, with 9 bases left between them. Looked up from germline, CDR1 is LGHNA and CDR2 is YNFKEQ. The CDR3 contains 14 residues. The CDR3 loop reads CASSQGEIHNEQFF. As DNA, the CDR3 is TGTGCCAGCAGCCAAGGGGAGATTCACAATGAGCAGTTCTTC.

This clone has a handful of counts. The chain is built from TRBV7-9 and TRBJ2-1, with TRBD2 matching over 7 bases. The CDR3 sequence is 13 residues long. Germline CDR1 and CDR2: SEHNR and FQNEAQ (reference sequence). J was trimmed by 8 bases and V by 8 bases; bases with no gene match: 9. CDR3 DNA sequence: TGTGCCAGCGGACGACTAGCTGTCTATGAGCAGTTCTTC. This codes for CASGRLAVYEQFF.

The chain is built from TRBV7-2 and TRBJ2-3, with TRBD2 matching 7 bases. Trimming took 5 bases from V and 5 from J; bases not matched to a gene: 10. Germline values: CDR1 SGHTA, CDR2 FQGNSA. CDR3 length equals 15 residues. The DNA for the CDR3 is TGTGCCAGCAGCGAATGGACTAGGGAGGGAGATACGCAGTATTTT. Protein sequence: CASSEWTREGDTQYF.

This rearrangement joins TRBV7-9 to TRBJ1-1; 7 bases are a match to TRBD1. Germline V gives CDR1 SEHNR, CDR2 FQNEAQ (reference sequence). CDR3 length: 15 residues. The ends lost 3 bases at V and 1 base at J; junction bases unmatched: 5. CDR3 loop: CASSLYRDRNTEAFF. The CDR3, as DNA: TGTGCCAGCAGCTTGTACCGGGACAGGAACACTGAAGCTTTCTTT.

This clone showed up just once. The chain is built from TRBV3-1 (or the pseudogene TRBV3-2) and TRBJ2-3, with D tentatively TRBD2 (5 bases). The germline CDR1 and CDR2 sequences are LGHDT and YNNKEL (reference sequence). The CDR3 totals 14 residues. V was shortened by 4 bases and J by 5 bases, with 13 bases between the two germline ends. CDR3 residues: CASSLRGSQDTQYF. The CDR3 DNA reads as TGTGCCAGCAGCCTCCGAGGGTCACAAGATACGCAGTATTTT.

The chain links TRBV23-1 to TRBJ1-1; D call uncertain. TRBV23-1 is filed as an ORF, its function uncertain. CDR3 length equals 11 residues. Trimming took 3 bases from V and 7 from J, leaving 6 bases between them. CDR3 in DNA: TGCGCCAGCAGTCAGGAGTGTGAAGCTTTCTTT. Translation gives CASSQECEAFF.

The V and J genes are TRBV9 and TRBJ2-7, with 11 bases lining up with TRBD1. This CDR3 comprises 16 residues. Trimming removed 3 bases from V and 6 bases from J; junction bases left unmatched: 11. Germline loops: CDR1 SGDLS, CDR2 YYNGEE. CDR3 in amino acids: CASSAYRDRGILEQYF. CDR3 DNA sequence: TGTGCCAGCAGCGCCTACCGGGACAGGGGGATCCTCGAGCAGTACTTC. Filled out from reference TRBV9 and TRBJ2-7, the complete variable domain reads DSGVTQTPKHLITATGQRVTLRCSPRSGDLSVYWYQQSLDQGLQFLIQYYNGEERAKGNILERFSAQQFPDLHSELNLSSLELGDSALYFCASSAYRDRGILEQYFGPGTRLTVT.

This chain connects TRBV6-5 to TRBJ2-5, with 8 bases aligning to TRBD1. The junction had 6 bases not matched to a gene; V was cut back by 5 bases and J by 7 bases. Germline CDR1 is MNHEY and CDR2 is SVGAGI. This CDR3 has 13 residues. CDR3 region: CASSPDRERTQYF. CDR3 nucleotide sequence: TGTGCCAGCAGTCCGGACAGGGAAAGGACCCAGTACTTC.

V usage is TRBV6-1 and J usage is TRBJ1-5; the D is unclear. The germline CDR1 and CDR2 sequences are MNHNS and SASEGT. This CDR3 is built from 13 residues. V dropped 8 bases and J dropped 5 bases, with 13 bases sitting between them. The DNA for the CDR3 is TGTGCCAGCCATACGGGTCGGGATCAGCCCCAGCATTTT. Translated, it gives CASHTGRDQPQHF.

The chain joins TRBV5-6 to TRBJ1-3; D gene unclear. From germline, CDR1 is SGHDT and CDR2 YYEEEE. CDR3 length: 15 residues. With 4 bases removed from V and 0 bases from J, the gap between germline ends came to 11 bases. The CDR3 DNA reads as TGTGCCAGCAGCGCGAAAGCCCTCTCTGGAAACACCATATATTTT. Translation: CASSAKALSGNTIYF.

This clone occurred many times. Written as DNA, the CDR3 is TGTGCCAGCATACTAGGGGAGCAGTACTTC. Translating it yields CASILGEQYF. The genes are TRBV27 and TRBJ2-7; TRBD2 might be the D (5 bases). This CDR3 is 10 amino acids long. Germline V gene sequence: CDR1 MNHEY, CDR2 SMNVEV (reference sequence). The V gene lost 7 bases and the J gene lost 7 bases, with 8 bases spanning the gap.

The J gene is TRBJ2-2, the V gene TRBV7-2; D is possibly TRBD2 (6 bases). CDR1 is SGHTA and CDR2 is FQGNSA in the germline V gene. This CDR3 comprises 15 residues. V lost 3 bases to trimming and J lost 1 base, with 9 bases between them. CDR3: CASSFGTVNTGELFF. In DNA form, the CDR3 reads TGTGCCAGCAGCTTTGGGACTGTGAACACCGGGGAGCTGTTTTTT.

This CDR3 reads CAWSVAGNSPLHF. CDR3 DNA: TGTGCCTGGAGTGTGGCAGGTAATTCACCCCTCCACTTT. The chain couples TRBV30 to TRBJ1-6; D is undetermined. CDR3 size: 13 residues. The germline V and J ends were trimmed by 0 bases and 6 bases, with 6 bases remaining between them. Germline V gives CDR1 GTSNPN, CDR2 SVGIG (reference sequence).

This sequence joins TRBV5-6 and TRBJ1-1; D remains unclear. The CDR3 is 14 amino acids. Germline V gene data show CDR1 as SGHDT and CDR2 as YYEEEE. V was shortened by 0 bases and J by 4 bases, with 10 bases between the two germline ends. The CDR3, as DNA: TGTGCCAGCAGCTTGGGGGTGTCAGGCACTGAAGCTTTCTTT. Protein sequence: CASSLGVSGTEAFF.

CDR3 in amino acids: CASSADRATEAFF. Here the CDR3 DNA reads TGTGCCAGCAGCGCCGACAGGGCCACTGAAGCTTTCTTT. The chain is built from TRBV14 and TRBJ1-1, with TRBD1 identical over 7 bases. The junction had 4 bases not matched to a gene; V was cut back by 5 bases and J by 4 bases. Per the germline V gene, CDR1 is SGHDN and CDR2 is FVKESK. This CDR3 is built from 13 residues.

CDR3: CASSVQGYSPLHF. As DNA, the CDR3 is TGTGCCAGCAGTGTCCAGGGATATTCACCCCTCCACTTT. The chain employs TRBV2 and TRBJ1-6; TRBD1 might be the D (5 bases). V was cut by 4 bases and J by 8 bases, with 9 bases left in between. This CDR3 has 13 residues. From germline, CDR1 is SNHLY and CDR2 FYNNEI.

This clone has just a few counts. The chain carries TRBV6-5 and TRBJ1-3; possibly TRBD1 for D (5 bases). The CDR3 runs to 14 residues. The germline V gene has CDR1 MNHEY and CDR2 SVGAGI. The CDR3 sequence is CASISWGGENTIYF. In DNA, the CDR3 is TGTGCTTCGATCTCCTGGGGAGGGGAAAACACCATATATTTT.

CDR3 coding DNA: TGTGCCAGCAGCCAACCGGGACTAGGGGGCTACGAGCAGTACTTC. This gives the protein CASSQPGLGGYEQYF. The chain carries TRBV5-4 and TRBJ2-7, with 8 positions matching TRBD2. The CDR3 is 15 residues long. J was trimmed by 3 bases and V by 4 bases; bases with no gene match: 9. Germline-derived CDR1 and CDR2 are SGHNT and YYREEE (reference sequence). The entire variable domain, with the rest obtained from reference TRBV5-4 and TRBJ2-7, is as follows: ETGVTQSPTHLIKTRGQQVTLRCSSQSGHNTVSWYQQALGQGPQFIFQYYREEENGRGNFPPRFSGLQFPNYSSELNVNALELDDSALYLCASSQPGLGGYEQYFGPGTRLTVT.

This clone appeared many times. The CDR3 sequence is CASSPPGGSGNYEQYF. The CDR3 nucleotides are TGTGCCAGCTCACCACCGGGGGGGTCAGGGAACTACGAGCAGTACTTC. The chain links TRBV18 to TRBJ2-7; the match to TRBD2 covers 7 bases. The CDR3 covers 16 residues. The ends lost 0 bases at V and 3 bases at J; junction bases unmatched: 8. Germline V gene sequence: CDR1 KGHSH, CDR2 LQKENI.

V and J are TRBV4-3 and TRBJ2-7, with D tentatively TRBD1 (6 bases). The CDR3 sequence is 15 residues long. The germline V and J ends were trimmed by 0 bases and 3 bases, with 12 bases remaining between them. The germline V gene encodes CDR1 LGHNA and CDR2 YSLEER. CDR3 protein: CASSQDQGLFYEQYF. The CDR3 region has the DNA TGCGCCAGCAGCCAAGATCAGGGGCTATTCTACGAGCAGTACTTC.

This clone is a singleton in its sample. The V call is TRBV1, the J call TRBJ2-7; the listed D gene, TRBD1, was not tested against the DNA. TRBV1 is a listed pseudogene. CDR3 size: 17 residues. In DNA, the CDR3 is TGCACCAGCAGCCAAGTGTTGGGCAACCCCAGCTCCTACGAGCAGTACTTC. Protein sequence: CTSSQVLGNPSSYEQYF.

V and J are TRBV29-1 and TRBJ2-7, with TRBD1 as a possible D gene (5 bases). CDR3 length equals 15 residues. V was clipped by 2 bases and J by 3 bases, with 17 bases between them. Per germline, CDR1 SQVTM and CDR2 ANQGSEA. CDR3 loop: CSVESWFAGRYEQYF. CDR3 coding DNA: TGCAGCGTTGAATCGTGGTTCGCAGGGCGCTACGAGCAGTACTTC.

J is TRBJ1-1 and V is TRBV12-3 or TRBV12-4; perhaps TRBD1 as D (6 bases). The CDR3 spans 12 residues. Trimming removed 3 bases from V and 8 bases from J, with 10 bases in between. DNA of the CDR3: TGTGCCAGCAGTTTTCAGGGGACCGAAGCTTTCTTT. This codes for CASSFQGTEAFF.

This clone came up once. The chain has TRBV28 and TRBJ1-6; tentatively, D is TRBD1 (5 bases). The CDR3 length is 13 residues. The germline V and J ends were trimmed by 6 bases and 6 bases, with 9 bases remaining between them. In germline, CDR1 is MDHEN, CDR2 SYDVKM. The chain's CDR3 is CASRRDANSPLHF. DNA for the CDR3: TGTGCCAGCAGGCGGGACGCTAATTCACCCCTCCACTTT.

Only one count was recorded for this clone. V usage is TRBV3-1 (or the pseudogene TRBV3-2) and J usage is TRBJ2-7, with 10 positions matching TRBD2. CDR1 and CDR2 (germline): LGHDT, YNNKEL (reference sequence). Germline trimming cut 2 bases from V and 7 bases from J; bases unmatched to any gene: 8. This CDR3 is built from 15 residues. DNA of the CDR3: TGTGCCAGCAGCCAACTAGCGGGGGCCTCGGGAGAGCAGTACTTC. Its translation is CASSQLAGASGEQYF.